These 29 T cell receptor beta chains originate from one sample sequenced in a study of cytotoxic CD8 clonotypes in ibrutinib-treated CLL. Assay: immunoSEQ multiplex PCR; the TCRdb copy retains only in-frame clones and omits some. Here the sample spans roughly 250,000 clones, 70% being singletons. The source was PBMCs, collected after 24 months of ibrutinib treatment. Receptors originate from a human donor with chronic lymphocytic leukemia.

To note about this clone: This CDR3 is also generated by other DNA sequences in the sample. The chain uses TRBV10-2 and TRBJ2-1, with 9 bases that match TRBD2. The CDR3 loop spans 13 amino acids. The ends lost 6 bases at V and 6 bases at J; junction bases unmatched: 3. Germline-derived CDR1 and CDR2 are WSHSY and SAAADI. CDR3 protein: CASRLAGGNEQFF. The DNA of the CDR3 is TGCGCCAGCAGACTAGCGGGCGGCAATGAGCAGTTCTTC.

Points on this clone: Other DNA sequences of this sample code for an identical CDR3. The CDR3 spells CASGGQGLSYEQYF. The DNA of the CDR3 is TGTGCCAGCGGGGGACAGGGACTCTCCTACGAGCAGTACTTC. The V call is TRBV2, the J call TRBJ2-7; 9 positions agree with TRBD1. The CDR3 length is 14 residues. In germline, CDR1 is SNHLY, CDR2 FYNNEI. Unmatched junction bases numbered 5, after V lost 8 bases and J lost 0 bases.

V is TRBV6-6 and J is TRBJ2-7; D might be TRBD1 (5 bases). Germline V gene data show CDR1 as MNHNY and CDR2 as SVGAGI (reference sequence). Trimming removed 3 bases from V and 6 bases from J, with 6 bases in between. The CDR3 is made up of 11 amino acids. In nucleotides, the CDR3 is TGTGCCAGCAGTTATGGGGCCGAGCAGTACTTC. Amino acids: CASSYGAEQYF.

CDR3 sequence (DNA): TGTGCCAGCAGCGTAGTTCCGGCCGGAGATCTTTACGAGCAGTACTTC. Protein sequence: CASSVVPAGDLYEQYF. The chain is built from TRBV9 and TRBJ2-7; D is unresolved. The germline gives CDR1 SGDLS, CDR2 YYNGEE. This CDR3 spans 16 amino acids. Trimming took 0 bases from V and 4 from J, leaving 17 bases between them.

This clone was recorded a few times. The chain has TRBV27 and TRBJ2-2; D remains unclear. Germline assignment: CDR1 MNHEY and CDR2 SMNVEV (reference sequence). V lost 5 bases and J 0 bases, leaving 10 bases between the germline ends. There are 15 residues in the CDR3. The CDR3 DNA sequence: TGTGCCAGCAGTCCCTACGCCTCGAACACCGGGGAGCTGTTTTTT. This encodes CASSPYASNTGELFF.

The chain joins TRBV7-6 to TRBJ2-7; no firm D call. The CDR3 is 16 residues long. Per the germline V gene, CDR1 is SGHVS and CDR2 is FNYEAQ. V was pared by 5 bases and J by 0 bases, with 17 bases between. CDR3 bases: TGTGCCAGCAGCCCCACTCCCACCTCTAGCTCCTACGAGCAGTACTTC. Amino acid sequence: CASSPTPTSSSYEQYF.

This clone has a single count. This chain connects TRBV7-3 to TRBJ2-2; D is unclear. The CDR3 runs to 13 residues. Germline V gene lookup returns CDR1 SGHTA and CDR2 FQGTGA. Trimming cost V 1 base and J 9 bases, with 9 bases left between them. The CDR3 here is CASSLNPDRELFF. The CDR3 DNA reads TGTGCCAGCAGCTTAAATCCCGACAGGGAGCTGTTTTTT.

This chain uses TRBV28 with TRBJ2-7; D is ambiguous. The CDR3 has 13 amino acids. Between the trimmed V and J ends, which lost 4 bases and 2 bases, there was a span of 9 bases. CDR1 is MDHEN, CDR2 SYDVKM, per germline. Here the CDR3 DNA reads TGTGCCAGCAGTTATGGCGTTACCTACGAGCAGTACTTC. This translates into CASSYGVTYEQYF.

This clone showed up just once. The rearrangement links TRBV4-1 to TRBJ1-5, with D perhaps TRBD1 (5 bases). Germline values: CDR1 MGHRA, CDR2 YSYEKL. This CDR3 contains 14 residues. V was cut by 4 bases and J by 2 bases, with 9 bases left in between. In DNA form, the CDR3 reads TGCGCCAGCAGCCGGGGGGAAGGCAATCAGCCCCAGCATTTT. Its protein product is CASSRGEGNQPQHF.

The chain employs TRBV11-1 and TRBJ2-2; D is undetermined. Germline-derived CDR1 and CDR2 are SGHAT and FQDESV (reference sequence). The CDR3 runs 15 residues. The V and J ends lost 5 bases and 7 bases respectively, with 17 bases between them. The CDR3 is CASSPTAPSVGELFF. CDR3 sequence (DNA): TGTGCCAGCAGCCCAACCGCCCCTAGTGTCGGGGAGCTGTTTTTT.

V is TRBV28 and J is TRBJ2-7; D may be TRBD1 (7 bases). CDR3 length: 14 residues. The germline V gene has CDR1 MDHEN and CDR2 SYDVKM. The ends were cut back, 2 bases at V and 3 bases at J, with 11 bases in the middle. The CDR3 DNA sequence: TGTGCCAGCAGTTTAGCGGGACAGATCTACGAGCAGTACTTC. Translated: CASSLAGQIYEQYF.

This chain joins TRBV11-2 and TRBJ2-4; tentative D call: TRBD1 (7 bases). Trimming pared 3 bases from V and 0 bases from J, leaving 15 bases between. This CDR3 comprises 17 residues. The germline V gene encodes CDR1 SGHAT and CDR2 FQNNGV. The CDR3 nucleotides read TGTGCCAGCAGCTTGAGGGCGGGACAGCTAGCCAAAAACATTCAGTACTTC. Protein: CASSLRAGQLAKNIQYF.

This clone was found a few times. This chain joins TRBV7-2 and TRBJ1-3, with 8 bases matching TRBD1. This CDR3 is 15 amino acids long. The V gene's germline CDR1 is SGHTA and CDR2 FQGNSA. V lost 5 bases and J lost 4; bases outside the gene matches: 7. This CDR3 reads CASSQLTGVGNTIYF. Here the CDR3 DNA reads TGTGCCAGCAGCCAACTGACAGGGGTAGGAAACACCATATATTTT. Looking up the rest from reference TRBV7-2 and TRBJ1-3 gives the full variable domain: GAGVSQSPSNKVTEKGKDVELRCDPISGHTALYWYRQSLGQGLEFLIYFQGNSAPDKSGLPSDRFSAERTGGSVSTLTIQRTQQEDSAVYLCASSQLTGVGNTIYFGEGSWLTVV.

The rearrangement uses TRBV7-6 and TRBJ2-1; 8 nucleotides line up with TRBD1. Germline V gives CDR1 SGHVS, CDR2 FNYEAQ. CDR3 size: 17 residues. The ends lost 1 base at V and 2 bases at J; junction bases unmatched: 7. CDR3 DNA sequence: TGTGCCAGCAGCTTAGTGGCCGGGACAGGAGCCTACAATGAGCAGTTCTTC. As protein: CASSLVAGTGAYNEQFF.

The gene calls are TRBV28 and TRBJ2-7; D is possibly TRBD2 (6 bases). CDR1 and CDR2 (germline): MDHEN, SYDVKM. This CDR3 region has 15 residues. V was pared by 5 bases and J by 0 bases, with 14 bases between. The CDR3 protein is CASSSGGTISYEQYF. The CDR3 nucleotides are TGTGCCAGCAGTAGCGGCGGGACGATCTCCTACGAGCAGTACTTC.

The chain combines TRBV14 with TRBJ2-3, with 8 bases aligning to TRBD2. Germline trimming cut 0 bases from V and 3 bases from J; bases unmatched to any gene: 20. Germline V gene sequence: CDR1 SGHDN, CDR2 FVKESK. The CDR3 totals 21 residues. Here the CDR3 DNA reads TGTGCCAGCAGCCAAGATTCCTTAGCGGGAAGGGGCCGCACGTGGACAGATACGCAGTATTTT. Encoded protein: CASSQDSLAGRGRTWTDTQYF. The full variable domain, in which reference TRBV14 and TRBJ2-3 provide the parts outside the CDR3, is EAGVTQFPSHSVIEKGQTVTLRCDPISGHDNLYWYRRVMGKEIKFLLHFVKESKQDESGMPNNRFLAERTGGTYSTLKVQPAELEDSGVYFCASSQDSLAGRGRTWTDTQYFGPGTRLTVL.

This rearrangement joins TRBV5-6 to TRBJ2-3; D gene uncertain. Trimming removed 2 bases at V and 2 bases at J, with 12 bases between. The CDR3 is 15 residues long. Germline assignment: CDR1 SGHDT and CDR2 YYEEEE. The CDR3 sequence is CASSLQSSNTDTQYF. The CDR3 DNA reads TGTGCCAGCAGCTTACAATCTTCGAACACAGATACGCAGTATTTT.

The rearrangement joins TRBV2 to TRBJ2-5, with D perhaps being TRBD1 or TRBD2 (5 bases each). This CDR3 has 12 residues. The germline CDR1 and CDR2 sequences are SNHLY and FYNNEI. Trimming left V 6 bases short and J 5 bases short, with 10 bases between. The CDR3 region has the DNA TGTGCCAGCAGGACAGAGGGGGAGACCCAGTACTTC. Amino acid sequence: CASRTEGETQYF.

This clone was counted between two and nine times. CDR3 region: CASSGGLGNQPQHF. CDR3 sequence (DNA): TGTGCCAGCTCCGGGGGGTTGGGCAATCAGCCCCAGCATTTT. J is TRBJ1-5 and V is TRBV18; weak D call: TRBD1 (5 bases). CDR3 length equals 14 residues. Germline CDR1 KGHSH, CDR2 LQKENI. V shed 6 bases and J shed 2 bases, with 11 bases lying between them.

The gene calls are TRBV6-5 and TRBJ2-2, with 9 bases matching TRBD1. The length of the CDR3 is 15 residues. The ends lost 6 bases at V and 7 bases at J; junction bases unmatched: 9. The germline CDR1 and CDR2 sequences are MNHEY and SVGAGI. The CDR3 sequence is CASSPGTGSVGELFF. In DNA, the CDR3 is TGTGCCAGCAGCCCCGGGACAGGGTCGGTCGGGGAGCTGTTTTTT.

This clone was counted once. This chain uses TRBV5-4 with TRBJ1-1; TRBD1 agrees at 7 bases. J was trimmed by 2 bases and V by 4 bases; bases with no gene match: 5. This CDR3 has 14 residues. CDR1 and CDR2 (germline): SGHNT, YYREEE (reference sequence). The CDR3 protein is CASSIQGENTEAFF. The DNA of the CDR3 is TGTGCCAGCAGCATCCAGGGGGAAAACACTGAAGCTTTCTTT. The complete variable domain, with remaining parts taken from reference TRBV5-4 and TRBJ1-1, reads ETGVTQSPTHLIKTRGQQVTLRCSSQSGHNTVSWYQQALGQGPQFIFQYYREEENGRGNFPPRFSGLQFPNYSSELNVNALELDDSALYLCASSIQGENTEAFFGQGTRLTVV.

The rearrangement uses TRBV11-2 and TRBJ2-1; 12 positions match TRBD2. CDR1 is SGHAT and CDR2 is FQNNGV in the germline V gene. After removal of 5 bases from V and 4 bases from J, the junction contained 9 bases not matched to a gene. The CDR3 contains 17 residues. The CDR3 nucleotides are TGTGCCAGCAGCGCGGTTCTAGCGGGAGGGCGTTACAATGAGCAGTTCTTC. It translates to CASSAVLAGGRYNEQFF.

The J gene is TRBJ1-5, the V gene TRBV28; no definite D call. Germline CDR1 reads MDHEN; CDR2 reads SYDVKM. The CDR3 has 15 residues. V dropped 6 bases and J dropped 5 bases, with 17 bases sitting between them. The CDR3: CASSLRVSGYQPQHF. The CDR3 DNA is TGTGCCAGCAGCCTTAGGGTTTCGGGTTATCAGCCCCAGCATTTT. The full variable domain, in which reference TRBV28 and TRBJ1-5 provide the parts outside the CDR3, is DVKVTQSSRYLVKRTGEKVFLECVQDMDHENMFWYRQDPGLGLRLIYFSYDVKMKEKGDIPEGYSVSREKKERFSLILESASTNQTSMYLCASSLRVSGYQPQHFGDGTRLSIL.

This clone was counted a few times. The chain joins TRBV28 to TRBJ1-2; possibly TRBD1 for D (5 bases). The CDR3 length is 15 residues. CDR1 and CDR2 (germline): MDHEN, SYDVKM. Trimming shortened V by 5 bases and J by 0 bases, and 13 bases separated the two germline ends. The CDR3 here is CASSQSGATNYGYTF. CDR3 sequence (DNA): TGTGCCAGCAGTCAGTCCGGGGCGACTAACTATGGCTACACCTTC.

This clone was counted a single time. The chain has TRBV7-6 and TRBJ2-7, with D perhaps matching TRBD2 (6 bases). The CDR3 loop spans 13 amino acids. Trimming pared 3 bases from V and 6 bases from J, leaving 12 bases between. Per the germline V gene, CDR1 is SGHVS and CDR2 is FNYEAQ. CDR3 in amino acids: CASSLDYNREQYF. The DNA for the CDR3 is TGTGCCAGCAGCTTGGACTACAATCGCGAGCAGTACTTC.

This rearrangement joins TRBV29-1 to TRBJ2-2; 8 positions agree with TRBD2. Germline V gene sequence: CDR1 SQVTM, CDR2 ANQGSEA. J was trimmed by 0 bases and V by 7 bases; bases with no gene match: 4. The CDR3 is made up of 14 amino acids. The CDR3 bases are TGCAGCGCACTAGCGGACGCGAACACCGGGGAGCTGTTTTTT. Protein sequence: CSALADANTGELFF.

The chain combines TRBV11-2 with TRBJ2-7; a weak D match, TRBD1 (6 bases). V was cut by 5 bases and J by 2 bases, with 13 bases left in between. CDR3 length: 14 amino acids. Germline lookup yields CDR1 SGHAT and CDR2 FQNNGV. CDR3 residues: CASSLRDIPYEQYF. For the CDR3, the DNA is TGTGCCAGCAGCCTCCGGGACATACCCTACGAGCAGTACTTC.

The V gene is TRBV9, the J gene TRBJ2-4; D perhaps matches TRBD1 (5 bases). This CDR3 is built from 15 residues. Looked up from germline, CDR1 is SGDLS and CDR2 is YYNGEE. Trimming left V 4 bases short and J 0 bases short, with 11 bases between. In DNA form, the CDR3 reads TGTGCCAGCAGCTCGACAGTCGGAGCCAAAAACATTCAGTACTTC. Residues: CASSSTVGAKNIQYF.

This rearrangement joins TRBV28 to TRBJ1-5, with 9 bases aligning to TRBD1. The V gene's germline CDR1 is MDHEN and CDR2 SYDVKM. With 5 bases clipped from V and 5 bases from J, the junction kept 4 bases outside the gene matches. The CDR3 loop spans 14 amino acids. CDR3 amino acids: CASSLTGGYQPQHF. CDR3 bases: TGTGCCAGCAGTCTAACAGGGGGCTATCAGCCCCAGCATTTT. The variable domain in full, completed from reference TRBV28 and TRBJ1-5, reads DVKVTQSSRYLVKRTGEKVFLECVQDMDHENMFWYRQDPGLGLRLIYFSYDVKMKEKGDIPEGYSVSREKKERFSLILESASTNQTSMYLCASSLTGGYQPQHFGDGTRLSIL.